The present T cell receptor beta chain was sequenced within a study of breast tumors, draining lymph nodes, adjacent tissues. This clonotype was found many times. The target antigen is unknown. The lymph nodes were axillary draining lymph nodes from breast cancer patients. In TCRdb, the multiplex PCR reads were re-called with MiXCR into one record per CDR3 protein. This sample carries approximately 200,000 distinct CDR3 sequences, 31% of them seen once, and the ten largest clones take 4.3%. Study results and caveats: That most tumor T cells come from lymph nodes remained unproven. Luminal-like breast cancer showed significantly higher tumor–nontumor repertoire similarity than basal-like.

Deletions cut 1 base from V and 10 bases from J, with 15 bases between. Germline V lookup: CDR1 SEHNR, CDR2 FQNEAQ (reference sequence). The CDR3 loop spans 14 amino acids. This receptor was obtained from a female donor with breast cancer. Some clones in this sample may be carry-over from other donors' samples. The chain is built from TRBV7-9 and TRBJ2-3; weak D call: TRBD2 (5 bases). Sequencing was done on a sample of axillary lymph node tissue. The CDR3 loop is CASSLEARSGAQYF. Written as DNA, the CDR3 is TGTGCCAGCAGCTTAGAGGCACGCAGCGGTGCGCAGTATTTT. Supplemented by reference TRBV7-9 and TRBJ2-3, the full variable domain reads DTGVSQNPRHKITKRGQNVTFRCDPISEHNRLYWYRQTLGQGPEFLTYFQNEAQLEKSRLLSDRFSAERPKGSFSTLEIQRTEQGDSAMYLCASSLEARSGAQYFGPGTRLTVL.